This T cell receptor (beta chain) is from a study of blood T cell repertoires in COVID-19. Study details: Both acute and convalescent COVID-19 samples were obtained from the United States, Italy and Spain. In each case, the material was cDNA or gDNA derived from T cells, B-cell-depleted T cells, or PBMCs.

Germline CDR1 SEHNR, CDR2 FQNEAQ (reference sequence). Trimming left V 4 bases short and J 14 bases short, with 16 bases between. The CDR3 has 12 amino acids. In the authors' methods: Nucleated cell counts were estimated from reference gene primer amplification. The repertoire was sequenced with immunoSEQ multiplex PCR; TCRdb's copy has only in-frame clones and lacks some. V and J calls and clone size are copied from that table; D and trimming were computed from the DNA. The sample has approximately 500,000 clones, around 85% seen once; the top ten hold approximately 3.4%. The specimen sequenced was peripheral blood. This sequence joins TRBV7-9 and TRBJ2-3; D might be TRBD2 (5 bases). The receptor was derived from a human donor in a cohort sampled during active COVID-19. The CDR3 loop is CASSSITGFGYF. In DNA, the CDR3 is TGTGCCAGCAGCTCAATTACGGGATTTGGGTATTTT. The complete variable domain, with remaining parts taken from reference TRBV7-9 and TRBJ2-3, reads DTGVSQNPRHKITKRGQNVTFRCDPISEHNRLYWYRQTLGQGPEFLTYFQNEAQLEKSRLLSDRFSAERPKGSFSTLEIQRTEQGDSAMYLCASSSITGFGYFGPGTRLTVL.